This T cell receptor (beta chain) is from a study of cytomegalovirus exposure and HLA in healthy donors (dated by TCRdb to the late 2010s). In the study overall: According to an earlier analysis of around 600 of the donors, roughly 180 million T cells yielded roughly 110 million unique TCR beta sequences and approximately 280 Gb of sequence data. Typing coverage differed by locus: A, B, C, DRB1 and DQB1 were typed in roughly 620-630 donors, DQA1 in approximately 520, DPA1 in 600 to 610, and DPB1 in roughly 450. An earlier analysis of 587 of the donors applied high-throughput TCR beta sequencing to assess whether each TCR beta V gene segment acted as functional or pseudogenic. In a later genetic analysis, genome-wide SNP genotypes for about 55% of the roughly 700 donors were used, and that subset was treated as a discovery cohort. Class I and class II HLA loci were covered by the typing at four-digit resolution. High-throughput TCR immunosequencing, statistical association of individual TCRs with disease status, and machine learning were combined to predict cytomegalovirus infection status. Donor age, sex, ethnicity and CMV serostatus were collected together with the repertoire data. In the later analysis, no new phenotypic data were used to find candidate immune exposures; instead, reliance was placed on TCR beta sequences and their occurrence across donors. Using immunosequencing, the study profiled T cell repertoires from around 680 subjects and related those repertoires to cytomegalovirus serostatus. Across 300 to 400 genotyped donors of the cohort, an average of roughly 250,000 unique TCR beta nucleotide sequences per donor were sequenced, and approximately 17% of those sequences were non-productive. To study patterns of TCR occurrence, a later analysis re-analyzed previously published TCR beta repertoires from hundreds of donors and added high-resolution HLA genotyping. Of the 350 to 450 genotyped donors, roughly 85% fell in the genetic ancestry cluster associated with self-reported Caucasian donors. Because of strong linkage in the cohort, four to six DR-DQ haplotypes were treated as single units for association and clustering. About 300 gigabases of sequencing data and around 85 million unique TCR sequences made up an early release that covered 500 to 650 HLA-typed donors. The study aimed to test whether cataloging public T cell receptors could reveal signatures of past pathogen exposure. Besides the first cohort of 550 to 750 subjects, a separate validation cohort made up of 120 or so different subjects was used. Every repertoire in the discovery cohort had been generated on one and the same sequencing platform.

Overall study outcomes, separate from this receptor: In a later analysis, around 15,000 TCR beta sequences were associated with specific HLA alleles at a false discovery rate of 0.05. A further reported finding was that TCR beta sequences accurately predicted the HLA-A and HLA-B alleles for most subjects in the first cohort. A later analysis found that most CMV-associated TCR beta chains appeared HLA-restricted, with HLA associations seemingly driven largely by CMV exposure. In this cohort, only TCR beta chains were sequenced, and detectable features were limited by the absence of alpha or paired-chain data. Across donors, most TCR sequences were observed very rarely, whereas some public TCRs were present in many individuals. Some IMGT-functional V segments, including TRBV6-2 and TRBV6-3, could not be distinguished by the 87-base-pair reads and were therefore excluded. Approximately 18 rarely observed V segments, including chromosome 9 orphons, were excluded from the earlier analysis of 550 to 700 of the donors because counts were too low. Strong co-occurrence of HLA alleles, especially DR and DQ, made assigning TCR associations to individual alleles difficult. A few of the identified cytomegalovirus-associated TCR beta chains were confirmed in vitro to be specific for cytomegalovirus antigens. A later analysis found that HLA-associated TCR beta chains were more clonally expanded and had lower generation probabilities than equally common non-associated chains. According to the authors, the approach could potentially be generalized to other disease states and immunological phenotypes. According to a later analysis, parvovirus B19, influenza, CMV and Epstein-Barr virus appeared linked to several top co-occurrence clusters. A total of 164 TCR beta chains were listed by the study as associated with cytomegalovirus. V-gene and J-gene trimming of TCR beta chains was associated with a missense DCLRE1C variant in a later genetic analysis, and the association was replicated in an independent cohort. A group of highly shared sequence variants was considered likely to be a technical artifact of the sequencing pipeline. Correlated functional status among segregating V segments might reflect linkage disequilibrium, but an unknown experimental factor could not be ruled out. In an earlier analysis of 587 of the donors, most TCR beta V segments appeared in productive rearrangements about 90% or about 30% of the time, broadly matching IMGT annotations. Cytomegalovirus status was reported to be diagnosed by the classifier with high specificity and sensitivity in both the original and validation cohorts. For the cohort, immune exposure information was limited to CMV serostatus. A later genetic analysis reported fewer N-insertions in productive TCRs among donors in an Asian-associated ancestry cluster than the approximately 670-donor mean. In a later analysis, the rate of TCR association differed among HLA loci, with DRB1 alleles having the most associated TCRs and HLA-C alleles having the fewest. Because HLA typing was unavailable for some donors at each locus, only the typed subset was used in association tests. Roughly uniform sequencing depth across donors was assumed in presence/absence analyses, although this assumption may not hold.

In total, approximately 610 healthy bone marrow donors made up the cohort. Cohort members were all nominally healthy when sampled, although unrecorded immune exposures were likely present. The donor was CMV seronegative and was included in the group of about 350 seronegative cohort members. A peripheral blood sample was collected from each donor, and TCR beta sequencing was performed on peripheral blood mononuclear cells. The Qiagen DNeasy Blood Extraction Kit was used to extract genomic DNA from the blood cell samples. Concerning this clone: There is no known antigen for this receptor. No much larger clone exists at a distance of one base, and base qualities are not known.

From the cysteine up to the phenylalanine, the CDR3 has a length of 13 residues. CDR3 DNA only is kept here, 39 bases in frame from base 1. Via the germline V gene, CDR1 is SGHTA and CDR2 FQGNSA. Between the V and J ends, shortened by 7 bases and 4 bases respectively, the junction contains 13 bases. The library was obtained by the immunoSEQ multiplex PCR assay. For the multiplex PCR, a mixture combining 60 forward primers for TCR Vbeta segments and 13 reverse primers for TCR Jbeta segments was used. The CDR3 region of rearranged TCR beta genes was amplified from genomic DNA with a multiplex PCR assay. The amplified TCR beta libraries were sequenced on the Illumina HiSeq System as 87-base-pair reads. The study's processing was this. Across the 600 to 700 repertoires, a later analysis counted some 81 million unique TCR beta chains, roughly 11 million of which were shared by at least two donors. A nearest-neighbor algorithm error-corrected the raw reads and collapsed the reads into unique sequences, merging closely related sequences to remove PCR and sequencing errors. To assign V, D and J gene segments, CDR3 sequences were aligned to IMGT reference sequences. For a sequence to be retained, a match of at least six nucleotides to both a V gene segment and a J gene segment was required. A rearrangement was called productive if the CDR3 had no stop codons and remained in frame with V and J, and every other rearrangement was called non-productive. CDR3 was defined according to IMGT convention as the region running from the second conserved V-encoded cysteine to the conserved J-encoded phenylalanine. The earlier analysis of 587 of the donors excluded sequences that lacked an unambiguous match to a single V gene segment. An earlier analysis of some 610 of the donors called V segments functional above 56.7% productive rearrangements and segregating when the between-donor standard deviation exceeded 5%. A statistical classification framework was developed to diagnose cytomegalovirus status using the catalog of TCR beta chain sequences. In a later analysis, TCR nucleotide sequences were compared against IMGT/GENE-DB human TR gene sequences so that V and J genes could be assigned. A later analysis assigned CDR3 sequences and most-parsimonious VDJ recombination scenarios with the TCRdist pipeline. A later analysis defined each TCR beta chain by its CDR3 amino acid sequence plus V-gene family, and excluded reads lacking a unique V-gene family. In a later analysis, approximately 640 highly shared, low-generation-probability nucleotide sequences were removed to address suspected cross-contamination and a sequencing artifact. In a later analysis, a clonal expansion index for each public chain was calculated from normalized within-repertoire ranks of inferred template counts. In a later analysis, generation probabilities were computed with a VDJ recombination model fitted to out-of-frame rearrangements, and the resulting probabilities were checked against IGoR. In a later analysis, TCR-TCR, TCR-HLA and TCR-CMV co-occurrence was scored with hypergeometric tests, and a repertoire-size bias correction was applied to TCR pairs. To estimate false discovery rates, a later analysis permuted the HLA or CMV assignments 20 times. A later analysis grouped co-occurring TCRs with DBSCAN, adding TCRdist sequence similarity when clustering within HLA-allele-positive subsets. For co-occurrence clustering, repertoires with fewer than 30,000 or more than 120,000 public chains were excluded, along with about five repertoires with anomalous nucleotide sharing. TCRdb obtained this table from immuneACCESS and retained in-frame rearrangements with V and J assigned. These tables miss some clones; where compared with another copy, unresolved V genes account for less than half of the shortfall, and the remainder is unexplained. That table gives V, J and clone size, and the DNA gave D and trimming. The sample table holds about 140,000 clones, of which 60% to 80% were seen once. The ten most abundant clones make up about 15% of the sample.

The clonotype originates from a middle-aged woman in good health and CMV-seronegative. Source material: PBMCs. The rearrangement combines TRBV7-2 with TRBJ2-5; the D gene is not confidently resolved. The CDR3 corresponds to CASTPSLGETQYF. The DNA sequence is as follows: TGTGCCAGCACCCCGTCACTTGGAGAGACCCAGTACTTC. This CDR3, with the reference TRBV7-2 and TRBJ2-5 proteins standing in past its ends, gives the full variable domain GAGVSQSPSNKVTEKGKDVELRCDPISGHTALYWYRQSLGQGLEFLIYFQGNSAPDKSGLPSDRFSAERTGGSVSTLTIQRTQQEDSAVYLCASTPSLGETQYFGPGTRLLVL.